This TCR beta chain was documented in a study of shared clonotypes between healthy human individuals. Study-wide findings and caveats: Sampling involved blood alone; tissue repertoires likely differ.

Points on this clone: Its antigen remains unknown.

As defined, naive CD8 cells were CD45RO-negative and positively selected for CCR7, with terminally differentiated effector memory CD45RA+ cells excluded. The CDR3 sequence is 13 residues long. CDR1 and CDR2 from the germline V gene are MDHEN and SYDVKM. V was clipped by 11 bases and J by 2 bases, with 16 bases between them. Assay: immunoSEQ multiplex PCR; the TCRdb copy retains only in-frame clones and omits some. The sample records about 2 million clones, over 85% being singletons. The sequence was collected from a man younger than 35 in good health. This chain joins TRBV28 and TRBJ2-7; D is perhaps TRBD2 (5 bases). The sample taken for sequencing was naive CD8+ T cells sorted from blood. This chain's CDR3 is CAGGSGGAYEQYF. CDR3 nucleotides: TGTGCCGGAGGAAGCGGCGGAGCCTACGAGCAGTACTTC.